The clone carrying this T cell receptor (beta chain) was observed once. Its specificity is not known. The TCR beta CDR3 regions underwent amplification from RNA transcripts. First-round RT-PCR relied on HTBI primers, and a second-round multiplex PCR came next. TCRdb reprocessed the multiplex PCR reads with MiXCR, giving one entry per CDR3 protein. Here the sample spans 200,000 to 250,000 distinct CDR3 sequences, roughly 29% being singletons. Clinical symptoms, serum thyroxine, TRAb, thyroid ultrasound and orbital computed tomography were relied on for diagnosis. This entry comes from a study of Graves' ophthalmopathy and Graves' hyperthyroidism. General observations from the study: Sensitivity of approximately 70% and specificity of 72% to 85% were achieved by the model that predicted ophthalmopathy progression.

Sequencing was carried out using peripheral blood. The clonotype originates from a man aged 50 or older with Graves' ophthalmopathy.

CDR3 nucleotide sequence: TGCAGTGCCCTTCGGTACGGGGAAGGAACAGATACGCAGTATTTT. This translates into CSALRYGEGTDTQYF. This chain connects TRBV20-1 to TRBJ2-3; maybe TRBD2 (5 bases). The CDR3 sequence is 15 residues long. Germline CDR1 DFQATT, CDR2 SNEGSKA (reference sequence). V was cut by 6 bases and J by 3 bases, with 19 bases left in between.